This T cell receptor (beta chain) was sequenced for a study of metastatic and nonmetastatic thyroid tumors (dated by TCRdb to 2020 to 2021). About the full investigation: The researchers compared repertoires between peripheral blood samples and tumor or nodule tissue samples from patients with malignant or benign thyroid disease. Overall study results and their limits: In both blood and tumor samples, TCR beta diversity was reported to be significantly higher in malignant tumors than in benign nodules.

The germline V gene (reference sequence) provides CDR1 LNHNV and CDR2 YYDKDF. Inclusive of the bounding cysteine and phenylalanine, the CDR3 is 15 residues long. The entry retains the CDR3 DNA only, 45 bases that are in frame from base 1. The V and J ends are trimmed by 0 bases and 8 bases, leaving 11 bases between them. Libraries were prepared through PCR. TCRdb names Illumina HiSeq 4000 as the instrument used. High-throughput sequencing was used to profile the TCR beta-chain CDR3 region of every patient. In the source study's methods: A classifier to discriminate distant-metastatic papillary thyroid cancer patients was built from CDR3 differences across clinicopathological groups. The Shannon index was used to assess repertoire diversity, and the Morisita-Horn index was used to assess tumor-blood repertoire similarity. The public sequencing data were trimmed at Q25 with fastp and processed into clonotypes with MiXCR by TCRdb, which kept only in-frame beta chains. For this entry, the V and J calls and clone size follow TCRdb and not the study's own pipeline. The table for this sample lists some 10,000 clones; more than 25% of them were counted only once. 7.5% to 10% of the sample belongs to the ten largest clones.

No treatment had been received by any patient before thyroid surgery. Patient clinical samples collected from the early 2010s to the late 2010s were retrospectively analysed using T-cell receptor beta sequencing. This clone is categorized as medium-sized (0.01 to 0.1%). What this receptor recognizes is not known. No clone much larger than this one lies a single base away; base qualities are absent. Other DNA variants within this sample encode the same CDR3. The chain employs TRBV15 and TRBJ1-6; no D segment can be confidently identified. The sequenced sample was tumor tissue. The sequence came from a female donor with papillary thyroid cancer or a benign thyroid nodule (not recorded which). Some clones in this sample may be carry-over from other donors' samples. The CDR3: CATSREKVSYSPLHF. The DNA sequence is as follows: TGTGCCACCAGCAGAGAAAAGGTCAGCTATTCACCCCTCCACTTT.